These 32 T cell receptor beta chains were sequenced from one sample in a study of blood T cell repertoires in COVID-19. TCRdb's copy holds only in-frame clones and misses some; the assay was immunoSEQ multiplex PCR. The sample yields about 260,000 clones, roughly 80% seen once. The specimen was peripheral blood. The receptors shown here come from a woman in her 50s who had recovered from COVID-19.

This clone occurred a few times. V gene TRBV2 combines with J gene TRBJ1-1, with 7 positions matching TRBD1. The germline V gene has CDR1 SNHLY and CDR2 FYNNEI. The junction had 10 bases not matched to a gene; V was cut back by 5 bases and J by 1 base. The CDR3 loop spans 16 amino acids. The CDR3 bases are TGTGCCAGCAGTTCCGGACCGACAGGGCCGAACACTGAAGCTTTCTTT. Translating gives CASSSGPTGPNTEAFF. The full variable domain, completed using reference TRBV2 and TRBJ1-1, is EPEVTQTPSHQVTQMGQEVILRCVPISNHLYFYWYRQILGQKVEFLVSFYNNEISEKSEIFDDQFSVERPDGSNFTLKIRSTKLEDSAMYFCASSSGPTGPNTEAFFGQGTRLTVV.

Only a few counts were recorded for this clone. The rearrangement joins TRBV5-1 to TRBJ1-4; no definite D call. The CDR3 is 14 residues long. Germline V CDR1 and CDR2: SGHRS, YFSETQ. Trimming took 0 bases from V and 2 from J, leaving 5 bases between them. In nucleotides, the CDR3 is TGCGCCAGCAGCTTGGACAGCACTAATGAAAAACTGTTTTTT. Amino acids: CASSLDSTNEKLFF. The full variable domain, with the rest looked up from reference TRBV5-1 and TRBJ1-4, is KAGVTQTPRYLIKTRGQQVTLSCSPISGHRSVSWYQQTPGQGLQFLFEYFSETQRNKGNFPGRFSGRQFSNSRSEMNVSTLELGDSALYLCASSLDSTNEKLFFGSGTQLSVL.

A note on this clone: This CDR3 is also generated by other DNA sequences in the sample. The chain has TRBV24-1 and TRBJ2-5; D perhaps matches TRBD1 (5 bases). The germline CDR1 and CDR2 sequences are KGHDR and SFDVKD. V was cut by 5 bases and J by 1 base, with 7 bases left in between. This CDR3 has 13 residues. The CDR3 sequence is CATSVGAQETQYF. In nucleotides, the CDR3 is TGTGCCACCAGTGTAGGGGCCCAAGAGACCCAGTACTTC.

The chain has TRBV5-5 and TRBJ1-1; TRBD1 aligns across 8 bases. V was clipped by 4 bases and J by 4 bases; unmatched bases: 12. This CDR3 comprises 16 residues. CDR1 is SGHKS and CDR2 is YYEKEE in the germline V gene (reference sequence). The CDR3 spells CASSLWTGRGSTEAFF. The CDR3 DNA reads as TGTGCCAGCAGCCTCTGGACAGGGAGGGGGAGCACTGAAGCTTTCTTT.

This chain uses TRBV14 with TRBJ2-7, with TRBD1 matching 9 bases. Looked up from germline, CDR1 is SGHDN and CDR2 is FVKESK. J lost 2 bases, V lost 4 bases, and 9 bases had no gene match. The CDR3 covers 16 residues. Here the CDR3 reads CASSRRGQGIPYEQYF. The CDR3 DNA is TGTGCCAGCAGCCGCCGTGGACAGGGGATTCCCTACGAGCAGTACTTC.

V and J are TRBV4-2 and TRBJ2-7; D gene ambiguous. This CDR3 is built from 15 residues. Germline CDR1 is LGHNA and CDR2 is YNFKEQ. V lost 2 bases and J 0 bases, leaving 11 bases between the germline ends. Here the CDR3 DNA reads TGTGCCAGCAGCCAAACCCATAGTAGCTCCTACGAGCAGTACTTC. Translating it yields CASSQTHSSSYEQYF.

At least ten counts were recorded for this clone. The CDR3 DNA follows: TGTGCCAGCAGTACCAGGACACTTTTAGATGGCTACACCTTC. This translates into CASSTRTLLDGYTF. The chain couples TRBV28 to TRBJ1-2; tentative D call: TRBD1 (5 bases). The CDR3 runs to 14 residues. V was cut by 5 bases and J by 6 bases, with 16 bases left in between. Germline CDR1 is MDHEN and CDR2 is SYDVKM.

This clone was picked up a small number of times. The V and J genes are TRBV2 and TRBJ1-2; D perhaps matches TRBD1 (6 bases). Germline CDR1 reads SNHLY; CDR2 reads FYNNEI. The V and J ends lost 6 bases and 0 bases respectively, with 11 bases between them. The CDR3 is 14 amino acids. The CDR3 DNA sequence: TGTGCCAGCAGGGGGACAATCACTAACTATGGCTACACCTTC. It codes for CASRGTITNYGYTF.

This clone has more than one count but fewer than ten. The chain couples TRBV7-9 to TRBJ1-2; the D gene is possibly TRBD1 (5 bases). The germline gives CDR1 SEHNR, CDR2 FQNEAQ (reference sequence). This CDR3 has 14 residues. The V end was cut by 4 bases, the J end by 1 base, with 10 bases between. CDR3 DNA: TGTGCCAGCAGCTCAATGACAGATAACTATGGCTACACCTTC. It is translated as CASSSMTDNYGYTF.

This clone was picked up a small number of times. CDR3 region: CASSSDEAAGYEQYF. In DNA form, the CDR3 reads TGTGCCAGCAGTTCCGACGAGGCTGCGGGTTACGAGCAGTACTTC. The V and J genes are TRBV6-2 or TRBV6-3 and TRBJ2-7; D is possibly TRBD2 (5 bases). Germline CDR1 is MNHEY and CDR2 is SVGEGT. Trimming left V 4 bases short and J 4 bases short, with 17 bases between. The CDR3 loop spans 15 amino acids.

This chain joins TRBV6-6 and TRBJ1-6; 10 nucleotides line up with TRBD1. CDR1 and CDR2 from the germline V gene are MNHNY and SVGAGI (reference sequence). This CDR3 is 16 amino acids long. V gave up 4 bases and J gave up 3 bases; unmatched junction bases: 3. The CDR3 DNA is TGTGCCAGCAGTTCCGGGACAGGGGTCTATAATTCACCCCTCCACTTT. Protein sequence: CASSSGTGVYNSPLHF.

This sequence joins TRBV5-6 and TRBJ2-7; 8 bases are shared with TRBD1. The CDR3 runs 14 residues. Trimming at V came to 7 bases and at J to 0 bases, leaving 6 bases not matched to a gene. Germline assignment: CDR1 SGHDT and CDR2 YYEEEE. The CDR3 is CASSTGADSYEQYF. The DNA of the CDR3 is TGTGCCAGCTCGACAGGGGCAGACTCCTACGAGCAGTACTTC.

CDR3 nucleotides: TGTGCCAGCAGTTTGCTAGGAGGGTCCGGGGCCAACGTCCTGACTTTC. This translates into CASSLLGGSGANVLTF. The chain uses TRBV27 and TRBJ2-6, with D possibly TRBD2 on 6 matching bases. The CDR3 covers 16 residues. Germline lookup yields CDR1 MNHEY and CDR2 SMNVEV (reference sequence). V lost 3 bases, J lost 4 bases, and 13 bases lay in between.

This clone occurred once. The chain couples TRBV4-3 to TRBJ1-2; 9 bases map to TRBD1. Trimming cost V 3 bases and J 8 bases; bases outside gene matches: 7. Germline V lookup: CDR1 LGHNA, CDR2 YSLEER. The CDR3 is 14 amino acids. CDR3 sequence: CASSQTGQGQGYTF. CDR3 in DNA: TGCGCCAGCAGCCAGACCGGACAGGGGCAGGGCTACACCTTC.

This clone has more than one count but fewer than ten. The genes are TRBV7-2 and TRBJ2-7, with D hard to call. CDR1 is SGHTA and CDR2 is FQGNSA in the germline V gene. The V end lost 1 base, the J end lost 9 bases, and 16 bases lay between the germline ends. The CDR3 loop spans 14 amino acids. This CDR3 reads CASSLGSVLRGQYF. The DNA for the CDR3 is TGTGCCAGCAGCTTAGGTTCGGTCCTACGAGGGCAGTACTTC.

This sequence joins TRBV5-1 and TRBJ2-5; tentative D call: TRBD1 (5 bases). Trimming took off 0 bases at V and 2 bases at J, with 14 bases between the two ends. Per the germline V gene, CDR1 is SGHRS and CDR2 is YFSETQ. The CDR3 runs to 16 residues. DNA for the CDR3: TGCGCCAGCAGCTTGGGCAGGGTGGGCGGTCAAGAGACCCAGTACTTC. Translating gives CASSLGRVGGQETQYF.

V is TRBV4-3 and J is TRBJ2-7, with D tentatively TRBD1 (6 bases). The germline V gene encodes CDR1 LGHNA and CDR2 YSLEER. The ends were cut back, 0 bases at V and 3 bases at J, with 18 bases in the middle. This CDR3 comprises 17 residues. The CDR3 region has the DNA TGCGCCAGCAGCCAAGAGGTATCGACAGGAGCACTCTACGAGCAGTACTTC. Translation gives CASSQEVSTGALYEQYF.

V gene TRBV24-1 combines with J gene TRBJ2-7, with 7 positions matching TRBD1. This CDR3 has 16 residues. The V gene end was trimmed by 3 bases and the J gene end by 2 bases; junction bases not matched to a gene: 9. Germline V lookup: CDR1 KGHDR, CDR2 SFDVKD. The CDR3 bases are TGTGCCACCAGTGATCCCCGACAGGGTAGGGCCTACGAGCAGTACTTC. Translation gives CATSDPRQGRAYEQYF.

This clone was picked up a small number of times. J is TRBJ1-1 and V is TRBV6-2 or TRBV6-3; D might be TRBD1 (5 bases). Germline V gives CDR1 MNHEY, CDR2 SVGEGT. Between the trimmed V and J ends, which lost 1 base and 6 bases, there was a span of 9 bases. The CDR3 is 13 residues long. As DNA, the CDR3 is TGTGCCAGCAGTTACTACGACAGTTCTGAAGCTTTCTTT. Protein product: CASSYYDSSEAFF.

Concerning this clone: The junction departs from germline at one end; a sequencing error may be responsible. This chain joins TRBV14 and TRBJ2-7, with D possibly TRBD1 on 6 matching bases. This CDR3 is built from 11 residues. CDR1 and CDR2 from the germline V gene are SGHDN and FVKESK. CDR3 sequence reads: CASSHWTGTHF. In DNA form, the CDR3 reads TGTGCCAGCAGCCACTGGACCGGGACACACTTC.

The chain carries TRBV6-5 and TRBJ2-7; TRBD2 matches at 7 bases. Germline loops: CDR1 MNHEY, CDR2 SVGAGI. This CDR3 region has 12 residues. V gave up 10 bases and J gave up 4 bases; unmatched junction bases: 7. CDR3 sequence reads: CAIGGGLYEQYF. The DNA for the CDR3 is TGTGCCATCGGGGGAGGGTTGTACGAGCAGTACTTC.

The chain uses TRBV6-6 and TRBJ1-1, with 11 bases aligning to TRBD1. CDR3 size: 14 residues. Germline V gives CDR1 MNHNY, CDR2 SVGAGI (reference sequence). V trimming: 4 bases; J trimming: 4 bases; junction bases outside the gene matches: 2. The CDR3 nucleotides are TGTGCCAGCAGTTCGGGACAGGGGGGCACTGAAGCTTTCTTT. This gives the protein CASSSGQGGTEAFF.

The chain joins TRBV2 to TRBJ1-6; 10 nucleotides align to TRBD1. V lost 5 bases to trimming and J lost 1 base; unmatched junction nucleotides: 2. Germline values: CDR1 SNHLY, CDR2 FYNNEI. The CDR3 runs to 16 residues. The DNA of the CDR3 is TGTGCCAGCAGTCGGGACAGGGGTTCCTATAATTCACCCCTCCACTTT. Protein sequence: CASSRDRGSYNSPLHF.

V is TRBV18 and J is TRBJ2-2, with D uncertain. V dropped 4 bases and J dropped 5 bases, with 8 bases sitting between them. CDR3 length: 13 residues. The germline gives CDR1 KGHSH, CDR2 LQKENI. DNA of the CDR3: TGTGCCAGCTCACGCGACATAACCGGGGAGCTGTTTTTT. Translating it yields CASSRDITGELFF.

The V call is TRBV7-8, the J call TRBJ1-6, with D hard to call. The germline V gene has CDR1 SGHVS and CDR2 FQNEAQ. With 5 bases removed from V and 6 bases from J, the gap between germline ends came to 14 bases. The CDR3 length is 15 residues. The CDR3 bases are TGTGCCAGCAGCGCTCCCGGGTTCCTTAATTCACCCCTCCACTTT. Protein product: CASSAPGFLNSPLHF.

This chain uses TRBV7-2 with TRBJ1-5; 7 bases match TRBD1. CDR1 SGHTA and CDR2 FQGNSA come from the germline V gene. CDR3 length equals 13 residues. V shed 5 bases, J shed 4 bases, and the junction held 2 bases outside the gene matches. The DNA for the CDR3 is TGTGCCAGCAGCCCGGACAGGAATCAGCCCCAGCATTTT. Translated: CASSPDRNQPQHF.

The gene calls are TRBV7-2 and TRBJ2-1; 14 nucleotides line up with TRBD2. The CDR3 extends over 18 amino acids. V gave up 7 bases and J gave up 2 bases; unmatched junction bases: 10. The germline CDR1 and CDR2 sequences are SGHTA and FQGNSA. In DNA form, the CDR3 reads TGTGCCAGCATCGGAAGGGGACTAGCGGGAGACCCCTACAATGAGCAGTTCTTC. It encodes CASIGRGLAGDPYNEQFF.

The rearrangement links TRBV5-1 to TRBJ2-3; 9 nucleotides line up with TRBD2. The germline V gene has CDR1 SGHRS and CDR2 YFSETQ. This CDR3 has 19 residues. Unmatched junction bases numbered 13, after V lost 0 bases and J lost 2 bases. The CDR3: CASSLAPSGVAGDTDTQYF. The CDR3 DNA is TGCGCCAGCAGCTTGGCCCCCTCTGGAGTAGCGGGAGACACAGATACGCAGTATTTT.

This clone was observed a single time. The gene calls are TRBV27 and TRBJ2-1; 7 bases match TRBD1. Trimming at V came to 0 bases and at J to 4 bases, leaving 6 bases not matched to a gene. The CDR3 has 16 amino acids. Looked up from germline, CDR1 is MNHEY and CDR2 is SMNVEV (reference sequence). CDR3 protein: CASSLSPGQSYNEQFF. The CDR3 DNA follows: TGTGCCAGCAGTTTATCCCCGGGACAGTCTTACAATGAGCAGTTCTTC.

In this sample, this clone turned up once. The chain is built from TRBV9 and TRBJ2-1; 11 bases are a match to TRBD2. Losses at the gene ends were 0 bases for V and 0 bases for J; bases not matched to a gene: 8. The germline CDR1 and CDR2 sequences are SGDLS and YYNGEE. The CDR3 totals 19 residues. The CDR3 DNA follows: TGTGCCAGCAGCGTAGTGGGTAGCGGGGGGGTGAGCTCCTACAATGAGCAGTTCTTC. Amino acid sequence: CASSVVGSGGVSSYNEQFF.

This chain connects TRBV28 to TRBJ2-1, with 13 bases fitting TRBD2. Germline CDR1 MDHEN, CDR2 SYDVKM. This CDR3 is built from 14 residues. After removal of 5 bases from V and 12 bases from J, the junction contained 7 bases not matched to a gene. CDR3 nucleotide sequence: TGTGCCAGCAGTAGGACTAGCGGGAGCCGGGGGCAGTTCTTC. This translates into CASSRTSGSRGQFF.

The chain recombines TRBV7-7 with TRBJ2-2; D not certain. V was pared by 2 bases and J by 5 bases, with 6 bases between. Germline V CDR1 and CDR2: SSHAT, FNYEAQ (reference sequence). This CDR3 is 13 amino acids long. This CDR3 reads CASSLFRTGELFF. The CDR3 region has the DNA TGTGCCAGCAGCTTATTCCGGACCGGGGAGCTGTTTTTT. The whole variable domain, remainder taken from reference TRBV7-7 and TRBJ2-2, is GAGVSQSPRYKVTKRGQDVTLRCDPISSHATLYWYQQALGQGPEFLTYFNYEAQPDKSGLPSDRFSAERPEGSISTLTIQRTEQRDSAMYRCASSLFRTGELFFGEGSRLTVL.